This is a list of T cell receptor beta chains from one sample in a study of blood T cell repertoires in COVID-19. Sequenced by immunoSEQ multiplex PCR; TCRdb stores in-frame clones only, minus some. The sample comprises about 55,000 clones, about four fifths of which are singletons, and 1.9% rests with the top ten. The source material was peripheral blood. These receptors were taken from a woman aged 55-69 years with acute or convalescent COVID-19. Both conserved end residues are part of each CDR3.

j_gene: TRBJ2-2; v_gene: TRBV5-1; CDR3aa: CASSLANRGQSGELFF
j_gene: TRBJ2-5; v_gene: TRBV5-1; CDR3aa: CASTQLTSGKETQYF
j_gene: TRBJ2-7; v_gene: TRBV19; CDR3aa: CASSQGRGDEQYF
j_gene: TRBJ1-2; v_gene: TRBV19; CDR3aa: CASSITSTGSYGYTF
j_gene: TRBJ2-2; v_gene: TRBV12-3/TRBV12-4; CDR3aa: CASDLNTGELFF
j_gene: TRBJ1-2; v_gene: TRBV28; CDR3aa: CASSLLTDIDGYTF
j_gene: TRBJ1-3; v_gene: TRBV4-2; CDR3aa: CASSQVSEGVGNTIYF
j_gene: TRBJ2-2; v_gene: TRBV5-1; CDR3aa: CASSHSGSGTGELFF
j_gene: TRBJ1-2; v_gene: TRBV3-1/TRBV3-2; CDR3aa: CASSRRQEIYGYTF
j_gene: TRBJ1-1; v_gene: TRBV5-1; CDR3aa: CASRKQGDLTEAFF
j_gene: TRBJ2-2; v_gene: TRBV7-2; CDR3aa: CASSLGTGTITGELFF
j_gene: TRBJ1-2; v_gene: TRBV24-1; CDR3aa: CATSDGGNYGYTF
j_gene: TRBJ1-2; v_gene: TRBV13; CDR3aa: CASSSDVFRTGTPSDYGYTF
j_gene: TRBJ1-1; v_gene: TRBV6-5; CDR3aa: CAVLGLLNTEAFF
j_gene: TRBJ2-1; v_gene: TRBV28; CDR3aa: CASSAIPQGVVYNEQFF
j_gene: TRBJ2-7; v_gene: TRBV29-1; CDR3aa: CSVGKGAGGPYEQYF
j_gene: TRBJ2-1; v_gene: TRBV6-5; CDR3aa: CASSLSTGTRVEQFF
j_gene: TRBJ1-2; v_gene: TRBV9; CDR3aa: CASSTRPGRDGYTF
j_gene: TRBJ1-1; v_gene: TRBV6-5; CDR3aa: CASKNDRGTEAFF
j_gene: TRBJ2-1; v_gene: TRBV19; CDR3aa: CASSTHRRLAAYNEQFF
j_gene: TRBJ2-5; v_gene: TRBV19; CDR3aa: CASSIAGTSGETQYF
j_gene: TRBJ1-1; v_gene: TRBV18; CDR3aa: CASSPPSGQRNTEAFF
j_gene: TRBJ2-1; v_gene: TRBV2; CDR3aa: CASSVLAGMGNEQFF
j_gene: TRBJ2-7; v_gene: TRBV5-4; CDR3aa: CASSTGTGPYEQYF
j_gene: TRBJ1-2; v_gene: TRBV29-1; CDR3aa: CSVTQGGTYTF
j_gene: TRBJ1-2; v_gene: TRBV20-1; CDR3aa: CSALEAYGYTF
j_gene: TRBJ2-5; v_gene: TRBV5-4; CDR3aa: CASSLDRGGETQYF
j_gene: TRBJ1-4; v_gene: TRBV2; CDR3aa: CASSETGIRGKLFF
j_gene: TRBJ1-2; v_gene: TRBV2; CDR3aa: CASSARYGYTF
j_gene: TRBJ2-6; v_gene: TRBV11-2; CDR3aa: CASSLGSGTGANVLTF
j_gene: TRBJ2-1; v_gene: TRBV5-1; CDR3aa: CASSLSGPYNEQFF
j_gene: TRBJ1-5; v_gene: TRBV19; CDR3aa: CASSIASGGISNQPQHF
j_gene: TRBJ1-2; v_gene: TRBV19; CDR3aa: CASSIDQSGQYGYTF
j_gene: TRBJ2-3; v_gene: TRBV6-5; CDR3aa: CASSSASRWATDTQYF
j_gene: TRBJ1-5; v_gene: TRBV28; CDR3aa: CASSFPPDRGRNQPQHF
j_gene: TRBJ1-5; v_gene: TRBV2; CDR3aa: CASSYRDRRNQPQHF
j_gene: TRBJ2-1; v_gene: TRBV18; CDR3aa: CASSRIEGRSDEQFF
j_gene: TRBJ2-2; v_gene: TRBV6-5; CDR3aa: CASRLAGVATGELFF
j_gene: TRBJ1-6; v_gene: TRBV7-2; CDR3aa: CASSLMGTVNSPLHF
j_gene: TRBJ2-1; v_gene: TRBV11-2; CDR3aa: CASSLDRGRNNEQFF
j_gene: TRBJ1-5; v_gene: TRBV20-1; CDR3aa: CSASFRESRANQPQHF
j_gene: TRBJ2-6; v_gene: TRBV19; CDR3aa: CASSMGGTGANVLTF
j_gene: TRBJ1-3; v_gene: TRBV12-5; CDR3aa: CASGLVQSLSGNTIYF
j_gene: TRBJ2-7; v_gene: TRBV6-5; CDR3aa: CASRVTGTYEQYF
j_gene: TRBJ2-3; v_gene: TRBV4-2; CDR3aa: CASSQAGIAGGPDTQYF
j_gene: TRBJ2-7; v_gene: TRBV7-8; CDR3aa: CASGGQLYYEQYF
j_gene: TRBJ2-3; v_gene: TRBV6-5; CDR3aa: CASDAVGVTQYF
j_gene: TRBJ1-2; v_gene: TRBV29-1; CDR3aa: CSGGGQYGYTF
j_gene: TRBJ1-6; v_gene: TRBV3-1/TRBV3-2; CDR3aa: CASSPRAGNSPLHF
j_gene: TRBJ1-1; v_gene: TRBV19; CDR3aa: CASSISRVGRGNTEAFF